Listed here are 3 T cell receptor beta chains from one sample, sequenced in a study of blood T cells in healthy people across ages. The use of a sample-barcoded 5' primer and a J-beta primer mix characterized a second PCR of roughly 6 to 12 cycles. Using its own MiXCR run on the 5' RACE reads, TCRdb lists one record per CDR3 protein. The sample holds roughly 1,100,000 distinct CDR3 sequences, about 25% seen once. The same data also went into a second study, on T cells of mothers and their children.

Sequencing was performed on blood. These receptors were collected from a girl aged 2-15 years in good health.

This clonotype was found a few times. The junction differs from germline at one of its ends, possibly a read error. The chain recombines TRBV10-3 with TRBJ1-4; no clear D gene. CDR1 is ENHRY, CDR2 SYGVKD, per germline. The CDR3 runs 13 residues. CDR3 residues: CATGKTGPEELFF. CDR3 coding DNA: TGTGCCACAGGAAAGACGGGTCCTGAAGAACTGTTTTTT.

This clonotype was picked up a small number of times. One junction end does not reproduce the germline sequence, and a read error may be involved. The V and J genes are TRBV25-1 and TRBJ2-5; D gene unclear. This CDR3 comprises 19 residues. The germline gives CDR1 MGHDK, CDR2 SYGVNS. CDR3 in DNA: TGTGCCAGCAGCTTAACCCCCCTGGCCCCGGCAGTATATAACAATGAGGAGTTCTTC. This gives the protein CASSLTPLAPAVYNNEEFF.

CDR3 coding DNA: TGCAGCGGGGACTCTAGCGGGAGGTTCGATGAGCAGTTCTTC. Encoded protein: CSGDSSGRFDEQFF. The rearrangement joins TRBV29-1 to TRBJ2-1; 11 nucleotides align to TRBD2. The J segment lost 8 bases and the V segment lost 7 bases, leaving 10 bases of the junction unmatched. Germline V gene lookup returns CDR1 SQVTM and CDR2 ANQGSEA. The CDR3 is 14 amino acids.